The TCR beta chain described here comes from a study of cytomegalovirus exposure and HLA in healthy donors. From germline, CDR1 is LGHNA and CDR2 YNFKEQ. The CDR3 sequence is 17 residues long. V was pared by 6 bases and J by 4 bases, with 22 bases between. General study points: Segments of the TCR beta V type were, in most cases, productive about 87% or about 30% of the time in an earlier analysis.

The study ran its PCR with 60 Vbeta and 13 Jbeta primers. Method: immunoSEQ multiplex PCR; TCRdb's copy keeps in-frame clones and lacks some. This table has 150,000 to 200,000 clones, roughly 87% appearing once. A single count supports this clone. Its antigen is as yet unknown. This CDR3 is also generated by other DNA sequences in the sample. Input material: PBMCs. The TCR sequence derives from a girl in the first two years of life in good health and CMV-seronegative. This chain connects TRBV4-2 to TRBJ1-3, with D tentatively TRBD1 (5 bases). In DNA form, the CDR3 reads TGTGCCAGCAGTCCACAAGCTAGGGGCGACGGAGGAAACACCATATATTTT. Translation: CASSPQARGDGGNTIYF.